This T cell receptor beta chain was found in a study of T cell repertoires in cytomegalovirus infection. Study in general: Evidence of both CMV infection and a matching HLA type came from public TCR beta signatures. Broader study findings: Dominating the ex vivo response were HLA-C-restricted CMV-specific TCR beta clonotypes. Public TCR beta family frequency separated CMV-and-HLA carriers, including in an independent cohort.

This CDR3 is built from 14 residues. The ends were cut back, 0 bases at V and 2 bases at J, with 7 bases in the middle. Germline V gene data show CDR1 as SGHDT and CDR2 as YYEEEE. For this clonotype: The antigen is unknown.

One entry per CDR3 protein results from TCRdb running MiXCR on the reads. The sample holds about 600,000 distinct CDR3 sequences, less than 25% seen once. The chain combines TRBV5-6 with TRBJ2-3; D unresolved. The receptor comes from a human donor in good health (CMV status not recorded). Some clones in this sample may be carry-over from other donors' samples. What was sequenced was CD8+ T cells from PBMCs. CDR3 in amino acids: CASSLGTYTDTQYF. The DNA of the CDR3 is TGTGCCAGCAGCTTGGGTACATACACAGATACGCAGTATTTT.